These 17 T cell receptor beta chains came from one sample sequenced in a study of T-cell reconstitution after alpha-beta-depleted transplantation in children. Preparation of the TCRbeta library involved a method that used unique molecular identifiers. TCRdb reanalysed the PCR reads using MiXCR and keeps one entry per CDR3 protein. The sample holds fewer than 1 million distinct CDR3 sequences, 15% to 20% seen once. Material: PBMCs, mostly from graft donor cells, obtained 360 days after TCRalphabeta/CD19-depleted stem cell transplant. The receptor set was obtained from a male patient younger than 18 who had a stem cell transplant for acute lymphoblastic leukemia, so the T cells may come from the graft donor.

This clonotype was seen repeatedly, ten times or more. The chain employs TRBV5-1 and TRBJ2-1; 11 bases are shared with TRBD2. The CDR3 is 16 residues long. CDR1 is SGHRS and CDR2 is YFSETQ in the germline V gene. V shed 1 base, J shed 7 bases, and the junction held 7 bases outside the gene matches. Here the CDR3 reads CASSLRLAGGWNEQFF. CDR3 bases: TGCGCCAGCAGCTTGCGGCTAGCGGGAGGTTGGAATGAGCAGTTCTTC.

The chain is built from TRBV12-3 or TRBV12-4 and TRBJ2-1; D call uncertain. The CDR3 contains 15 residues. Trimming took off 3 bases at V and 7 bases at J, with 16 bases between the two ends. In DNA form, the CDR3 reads TGTGCCAGCAGTTTCTGGGCACCGGTGAGAAATGAGCAGTTCTTC. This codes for CASSFWAPVRNEQFF.

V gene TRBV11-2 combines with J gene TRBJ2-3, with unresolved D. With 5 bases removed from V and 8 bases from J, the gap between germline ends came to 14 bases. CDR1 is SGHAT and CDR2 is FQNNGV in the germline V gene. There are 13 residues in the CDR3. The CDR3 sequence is CASSPLAHRTQYF. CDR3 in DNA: TGTGCCAGCAGCCCCTTGGCCCATCGTACGCAGTATTTT.

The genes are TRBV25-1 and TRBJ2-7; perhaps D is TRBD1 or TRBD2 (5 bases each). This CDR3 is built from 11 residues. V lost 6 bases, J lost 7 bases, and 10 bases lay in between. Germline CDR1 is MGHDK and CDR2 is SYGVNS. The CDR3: CASRQEAEQYF. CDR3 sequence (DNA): TGTGCCAGCAGACAGGAGGCAGAGCAGTACTTC.

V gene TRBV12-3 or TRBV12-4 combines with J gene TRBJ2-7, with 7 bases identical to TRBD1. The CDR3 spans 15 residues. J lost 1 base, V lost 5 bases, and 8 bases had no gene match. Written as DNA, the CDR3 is TGTGCCAGCAGTCTAAGGGGACAGCTGTCCTACGAGCAGTACTTC. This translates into CASSLRGQLSYEQYF.

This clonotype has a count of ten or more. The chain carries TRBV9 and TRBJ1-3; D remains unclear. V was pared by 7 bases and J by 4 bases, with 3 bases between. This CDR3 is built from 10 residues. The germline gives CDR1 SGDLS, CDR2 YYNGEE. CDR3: CASGGNTIYF. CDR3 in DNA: TGTGCCAGCGGAGGAAACACCATATATTTT.

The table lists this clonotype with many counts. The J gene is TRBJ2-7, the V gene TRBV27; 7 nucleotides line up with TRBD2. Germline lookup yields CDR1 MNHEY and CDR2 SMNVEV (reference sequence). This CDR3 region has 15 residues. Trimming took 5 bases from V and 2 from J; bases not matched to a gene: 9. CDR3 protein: CASSDRGGLTYEQYF. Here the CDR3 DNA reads TGTGCCAGCAGTGACCGCGGGGGATTGACCTACGAGCAGTACTTC.

CDR3 coding DNA: TGCGCCAGCAGCCAATTCCCTCCCCGGGGGCGGACTAGCACAGATACGCAGTATTTT. Protein sequence: CASSQFPPRGRTSTDTQYF. The chain is built from TRBV4-1 and TRBJ2-3; either TRBD1 or TRBD2 may fit D (6 bases each). The CDR3 has 19 residues. Germline V lookup: CDR1 MGHRA, CDR2 YSYEKL. The V gene lost 2 bases and the J gene lost 0 bases, with 21 bases spanning the gap.

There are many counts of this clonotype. The CDR3, as DNA: TGCAGTGCAATTACTAGCGGGCTCTACAATGAGCAGTTCTTC. Encoded protein: CSAITSGLYNEQFF. V gene TRBV20-1 combines with J gene TRBJ2-1; 9 positions agree with TRBD2. CDR1 is DFQATT and CDR2 is SNEGSKA in the germline V gene (reference sequence). V gave up 6 bases and J gave up 3 bases; unmatched junction bases: 6. The CDR3 extends over 14 amino acids.

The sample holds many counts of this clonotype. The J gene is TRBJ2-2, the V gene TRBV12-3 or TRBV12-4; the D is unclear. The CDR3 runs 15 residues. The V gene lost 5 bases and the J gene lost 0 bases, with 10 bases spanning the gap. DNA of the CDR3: TGTGCCAGCAGTCCTCGTAGGGCGAACACCGGGGAGCTGTTTTTT. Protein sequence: CASSPRRANTGELFF.

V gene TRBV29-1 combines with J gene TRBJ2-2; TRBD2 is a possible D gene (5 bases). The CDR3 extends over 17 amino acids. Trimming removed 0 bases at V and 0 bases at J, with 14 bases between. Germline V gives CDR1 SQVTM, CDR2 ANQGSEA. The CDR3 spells CSVEDYGGPSNTGELFF. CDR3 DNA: TGCAGCGTTGAAGATTACGGAGGTCCCTCGAACACCGGGGAGCTGTTTTTT.

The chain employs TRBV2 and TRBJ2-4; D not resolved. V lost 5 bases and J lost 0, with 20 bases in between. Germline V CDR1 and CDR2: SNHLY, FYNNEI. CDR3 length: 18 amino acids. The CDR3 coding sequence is TGTGCCAGCAGTACCCGCGTGGCAGACGCCATAGCCAAAAACATTCAGTACTTC. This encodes CASSTRVADAIAKNIQYF.

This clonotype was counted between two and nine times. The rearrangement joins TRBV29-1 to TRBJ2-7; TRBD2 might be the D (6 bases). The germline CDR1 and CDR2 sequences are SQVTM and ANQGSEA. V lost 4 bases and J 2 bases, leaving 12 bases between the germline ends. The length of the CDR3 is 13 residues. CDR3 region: CSVVSGLTYEQYF. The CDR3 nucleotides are TGCAGCGTTGTAAGCGGGTTAACCTACGAGCAGTACTTC.

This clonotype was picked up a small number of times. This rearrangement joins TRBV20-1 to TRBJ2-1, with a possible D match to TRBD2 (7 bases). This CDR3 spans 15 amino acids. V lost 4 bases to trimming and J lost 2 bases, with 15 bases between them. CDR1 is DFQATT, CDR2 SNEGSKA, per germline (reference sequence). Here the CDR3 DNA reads TGCAGTGCTAAGAACAGGGAGGGGACCTACAATGAGCAGTTCTTC. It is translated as CSAKNREGTYNEQFF.

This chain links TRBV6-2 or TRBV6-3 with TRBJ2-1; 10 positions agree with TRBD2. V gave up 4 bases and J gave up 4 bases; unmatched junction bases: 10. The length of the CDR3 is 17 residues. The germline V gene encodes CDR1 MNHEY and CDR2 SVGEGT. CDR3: CASSSEQREGRYNEQFF. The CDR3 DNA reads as TGTGCCAGCAGTTCCGAACAGCGGGAGGGCCGGTACAATGAGCAGTTCTTC.

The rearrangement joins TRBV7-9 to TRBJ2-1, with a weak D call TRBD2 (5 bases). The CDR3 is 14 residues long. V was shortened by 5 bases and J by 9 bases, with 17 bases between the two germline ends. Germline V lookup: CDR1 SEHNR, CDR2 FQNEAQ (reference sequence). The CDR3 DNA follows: TGTGCCAGCAGCCCCCGGGAAACGACGACTGAGCAGTTCTTC. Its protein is CASSPRETTTEQFF.

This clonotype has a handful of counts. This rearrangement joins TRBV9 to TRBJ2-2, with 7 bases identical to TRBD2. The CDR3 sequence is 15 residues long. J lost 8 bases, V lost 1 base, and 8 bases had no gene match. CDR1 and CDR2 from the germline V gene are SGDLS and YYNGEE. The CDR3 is CASSVTTGAGGELFF. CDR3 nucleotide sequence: TGTGCCAGCAGCGTAACAACGGGAGCGGGAGGGGAGCTGTTTTTT.